This T cell receptor beta chain appears in the sequencing data of a study of T cells in tumors after PD-1 blockade. Overall study context: Each patient got pembrolizumab 200 mg every 3 weeks or cemiplimab 350 mg every 2 weeks. Daily vismodegib 150 mg continued in a subset of anti-PD-1-treated patients. Study outcomes and limitations: Blood contained about 43% of the tumor's TCR clonotypes.

Note on this clone: Its antigen remains unknown.

The protocol was immunoSEQ multiplex PCR, while the TCRdb copy is restricted to in-frame clones and leaves out a portion. There are 15,000 to 25,000 clones in the sample; approximately 84% occur only once, and around 25% lies in the top ten. Input was roughly 616 ng to 6,500 ng of genomic DNA from tumor or blood. Germline V gene data show CDR1 as SGHRS and CDR2 as YFSETQ. The V gene lost 6 bases and the J gene lost 0 bases, with 14 bases spanning the gap. This CDR3 spans 15 amino acids. This sample comprised PBMCs, obtained after anti-PD-1 therapy. The V gene is TRBV5-1, the J gene TRBJ2-3; unclear D gene. The clonotype was recovered from a human donor with advanced basal cell or squamous cell carcinoma (not recorded which). The CDR3 sequence is CASNIDGFSTDTQYF. CDR3 coding DNA: TGCGCCAGCAACATTGACGGCTTTAGCACAGATACGCAGTATTTT. The variable domain in full, with the rest retrieved from reference TRBV5-1 and TRBJ2-3, is KAGVTQTPRYLIKTRGQQVTLSCSPISGHRSVSWYQQTPGQGLQFLFEYFSETQRNKGNFPGRFSGRQFSNSRSEMNVSTLELGDSALYLCASNIDGFSTDTQYFGPGTRLTVL.